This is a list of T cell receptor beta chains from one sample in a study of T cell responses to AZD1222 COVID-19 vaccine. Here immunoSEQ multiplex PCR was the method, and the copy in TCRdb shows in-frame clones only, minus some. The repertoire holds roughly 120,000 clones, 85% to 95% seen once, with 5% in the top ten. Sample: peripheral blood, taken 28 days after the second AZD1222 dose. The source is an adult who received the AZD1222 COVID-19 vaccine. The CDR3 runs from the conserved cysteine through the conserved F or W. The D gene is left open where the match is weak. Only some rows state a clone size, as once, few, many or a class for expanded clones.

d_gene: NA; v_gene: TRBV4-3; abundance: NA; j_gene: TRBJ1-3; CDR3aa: CASSEFDRPSSGNTIYF; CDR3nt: TGCGCCAGCAGCGAATTTGACAGGCCGAGCTCTGGAAACACCATATATTTT
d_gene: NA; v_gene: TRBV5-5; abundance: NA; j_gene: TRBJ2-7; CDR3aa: CASSQNGLYLGEQYF; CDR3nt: TGTGCCAGCAGCCAAAATGGACTATACCTAGGCGAGCAGTACTTC
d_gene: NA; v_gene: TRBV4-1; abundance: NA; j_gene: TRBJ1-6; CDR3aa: CASRGFDNSPLHF; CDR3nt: TGCGCCAGCAGGGGTTTCGATAATTCACCCCTCCACTTT
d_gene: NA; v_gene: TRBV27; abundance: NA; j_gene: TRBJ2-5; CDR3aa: CASSLTQYF; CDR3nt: TGTGCCAGCAGTTTAACCCAGTACTTC
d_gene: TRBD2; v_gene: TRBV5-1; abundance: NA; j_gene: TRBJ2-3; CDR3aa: CASSSGTSGGADTQYF; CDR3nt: TGCGCCAGCAGCTCCGGGACTAGCGGGGGGGCAGATACGCAGTATTTT
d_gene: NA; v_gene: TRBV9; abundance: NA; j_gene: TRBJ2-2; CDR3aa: CASSVVLRGSTGELFF; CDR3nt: TGTGCCAGCAGCGTAGTCTTAAGAGGAAGCACCGGGGAGCTGTTTTTT
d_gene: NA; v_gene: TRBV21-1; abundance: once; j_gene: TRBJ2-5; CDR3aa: CASMRDLKTQYF; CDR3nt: TGTGCCAGCATGAGGGACCTAAAGACCCAGTACTTC
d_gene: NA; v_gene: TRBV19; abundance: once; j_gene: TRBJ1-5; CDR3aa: CASSISVRGLKRDQPQHF; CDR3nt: TGTGCCAGTAGTATATCGGTAAGGGGCTTAAAACGGGATCAGCCCCAGCATTTT
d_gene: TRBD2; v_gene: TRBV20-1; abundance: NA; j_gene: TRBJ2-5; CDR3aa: CSASDDTGTSLETQYF; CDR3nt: TGCAGTGCTAGTGATGATACCGGGACTAGCCTAGAGACCCAGTACTTC
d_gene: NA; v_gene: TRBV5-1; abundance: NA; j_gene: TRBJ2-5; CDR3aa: CASSSSPQETQYF; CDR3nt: TGCGCCAGCAGCTCCTCTCCACAGGAGACCCAGTACTTC
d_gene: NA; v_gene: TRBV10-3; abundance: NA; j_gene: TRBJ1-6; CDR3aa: CAISEGNPNNSPLHF; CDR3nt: TGTGCCATCAGTGAAGGGAACCCTAATAATTCACCCCTCCACTTT
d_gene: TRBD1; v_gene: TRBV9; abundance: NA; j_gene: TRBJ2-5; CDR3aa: CASSGRTGQGTQYF; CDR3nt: TGTGCCAGCAGCGGCAGGACAGGCCAGGGGACCCAGTACTTC
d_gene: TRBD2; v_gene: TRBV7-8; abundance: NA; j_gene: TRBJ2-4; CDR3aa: CASGEKPAGERNIQYF; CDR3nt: TGTGCCAGCGGGGAAAAACCGGCGGGGGAAAGAAACATTCAGTACTTC
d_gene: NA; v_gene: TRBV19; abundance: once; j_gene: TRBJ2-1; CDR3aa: CASSSERATLGEQFF; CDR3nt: TGTGCCAGTAGTTCCGAGCGGGCTACTCTGGGGGAGCAGTTCTTC
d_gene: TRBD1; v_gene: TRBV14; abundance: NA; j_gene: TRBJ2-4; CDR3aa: CASSQGAPGQVSPIAKNIQYF; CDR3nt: TGTGCCAGCAGCCAAGGAGCCCCGGGACAGGTGTCGCCAATAGCCAAAAACATTCAGTACTTC
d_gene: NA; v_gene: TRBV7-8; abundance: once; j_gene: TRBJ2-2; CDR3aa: CASSFSGLTTGELFF; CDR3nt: TGTGCCAGCAGCTTTAGCGGCCTGACCACCGGGGAGCTGTTTTTT